Listed here are 27 T cell receptor beta chains from one sample, sequenced in a study of T-cell memory formation after mild COVID-19. MiXCR, applied by TCRdb to the 5' RACE reads, yields one record per CDR3 protein. The sample has more than 70,000 distinct CDR3 sequences, about 14% seen once; the top ten hold roughly 33%. Sequences were obtained from PBMCs or a T cell subset sorted from them (not recorded which). All receptors come from an adult woman who had mild COVID-19 (a few samples of this study predate the infection). Cell type and time point are not known.

The chain joins TRBV7-9 to TRBJ2-7, with a tentative D call TRBD2 (5 bases). Germline CDR1 reads SEHNR; CDR2 reads FQNEAQ (reference sequence). Trimming removed 5 bases from V and 5 bases from J, with 13 bases in between. The CDR3 loop spans 13 amino acids. The chain's CDR3 is CASSTRGFHEQYF. Here the CDR3 DNA reads TGTGCCAGCAGCACAAGAGGGTTCCACGAGCAGTACTTC.

This clonotype was seen ten or more times. The chain has TRBV12-3 or TRBV12-4 and TRBJ1-5; D gene uncertain. V was shortened by 3 bases and J by 7 bases, with 7 bases between the two germline ends. The CDR3 loop spans 12 amino acids. DNA for the CDR3: TGTGCCAGCAGTTTGGGGAACCAGCCCCAGCATTTT. This translates into CASSLGNQPQHF.

The chain combines TRBV5-4 with TRBJ2-7; 11 bases are shared with TRBD1. Germline assignment: CDR1 SGHNT and CDR2 YYREEE (reference sequence). This CDR3 comprises 15 residues. Trimming took 4 bases from V and 2 from J; bases not matched to a gene: 5. CDR3 sequence (DNA): TGTGCCAGCAGCCCCGGGACAGGGGGGACCTACGAGCAGTACTTC. It translates to CASSPGTGGTYEQYF.

CDR3 region: CSARADSPGYAEAFF. CDR3 sequence (DNA): TGCAGTGCTAGAGCAGACAGTCCGGGGTACGCTGAAGCTTTCTTT. The chain couples TRBV20-1 to TRBJ1-1; D is perhaps TRBD1 (5 bases). The V end was cut by 1 base, the J end by 6 bases, with 18 bases between. The CDR3 loop spans 15 amino acids. Per germline, CDR1 DFQATT and CDR2 SNEGSKA (reference sequence).

Only a few counts were recorded for this clonotype. The J gene is TRBJ2-4, the V gene TRBV12-3 or TRBV12-4, with TRBD2 identical over 8 bases. V lost 1 base to trimming and J lost 1 base; unmatched junction nucleotides: 3. The CDR3 is made up of 16 amino acids. For the CDR3, the DNA is TGTGCCAGCAGTTTAGGCGGGGGGCCCGCCAAAAACATTCAGTACTTC. Translation gives CASSLGGGPAKNIQYF.

The chain has TRBV7-3 and TRBJ2-3, with TRBD1 matching over 9 bases. V shed 5 bases and J 4 bases; nucleotides not matched to a gene: 7. The germline V gene encodes CDR1 SGHTA and CDR2 FQGTGA. The length of the CDR3 is 15 residues. In DNA form, the CDR3 reads TGTGCCAGCAGCCCAGGGACAGGGCGCCCAGATACGCAGTATTTT. It translates to CASSPGTGRPDTQYF.

This clonotype was detected only a few times. The chain has TRBV4-3 and TRBJ2-7, with 7 bases matching TRBD1. This CDR3 has 15 amino acids. CDR1 and CDR2 from the germline V gene are LGHNA and YSLEER. The ends lost 1 base at V and 3 bases at J; junction bases unmatched: 6. CDR3 sequence reads: CASSQGSGTVYEQYF. The CDR3 nucleotides are TGCGCCAGCAGCCAAGGGTCGGGGACAGTCTACGAGCAGTACTTC.

This clonotype was counted only a few times. One end of the junction is discordant with germline, which a read error may explain. J is TRBJ2-1 and V is TRBV7-7; TRBD1 or TRBD2 may be the D gene (5 bases each). This CDR3 is 17 amino acids long. Germline V gives CDR1 SSHAT, CDR2 FNYEAQ (reference sequence). CDR3 in amino acids: CASSLGPRGVSGNEQFF. CDR3 sequence (DNA): TGTGCTAGCAGCTTGGGACCGAGGGGAGTTAGTGGGAATGAGCAGTTCTTC.

The chain couples TRBV6-5 to TRBJ1-6; D possibly corresponds to TRBD1 (6 bases). Per germline, CDR1 MNHEY and CDR2 SVGAGI. This CDR3 region has 17 residues. The V end was cut by 5 bases, the J end by 4 bases, with 18 bases between. In nucleotides, the CDR3 is TGTGCCAGCAGTGAAAGGGGGAGCTCGATTTATAATTCACCCCTCCACTTT. Translated: CASSERGSSIYNSPLHF.

This clonotype occurred a few times. The chain couples TRBV7-9 to TRBJ2-7; D may be TRBD1 or TRBD2 (5 bases each). The germline CDR1 and CDR2 sequences are SEHNR and FQNEAQ (reference sequence). There are 16 residues in the CDR3. Trimming cost V 5 bases and J 0 bases, with 17 bases left between them. The CDR3 DNA is TGTGCCAGCAGCAACACCAGGGCCCGGGGCTCCTACGAGCAGTACTTC. The encoded protein is CASSNTRARGSYEQYF.

Details on this clonotype: Germline is not matched at one junction end, which may reflect a read error. This rearrangement joins TRBV5-1 to TRBJ2-1; TRBD2 aligns across 9 bases. Germline V gene data show CDR1 as SGHRS and CDR2 as YFSETQ. The CDR3 is 15 amino acids. The CDR3 nucleotides read TGCGCCAGCAGCTTGGTCGCGGGGGGGCGCGATGAGCATTTCTTC. It translates to CASSLVAGGRDEHFF.

The J gene is TRBJ2-7, the V gene TRBV3-1, with 9 bases identical to TRBD1. The CDR3 sequence is 16 residues long. Germline V CDR1 and CDR2: LGHDT, YNNKEL (reference sequence). Trimming removed 0 bases from V and 4 bases from J; junction bases left unmatched: 7. CDR3 protein: CASSQDYEDRGYEQYF. DNA for the CDR3: TGTGCCAGCAGCCAAGATTACGAGGACAGGGGATACGAGCAGTACTTC.

This clonotype was recorded a few times. CDR3 loop: CASSQVKTGEWDTEAFF. The CDR3 DNA follows: TGTGCCAGCAGCCAAGTGAAAACAGGGGAGTGGGACACTGAAGCTTTCTTT. J is TRBJ1-1 and V is TRBV14; TRBD1 matches at 7 bases. This CDR3 has 17 residues. Germline CDR1 and CDR2: SGHDN and FVKESK. Unmatched junction bases numbered 11, after V lost 1 base and J lost 3 bases.

This rearrangement joins TRBV12-3 or TRBV12-4 to TRBJ2-1; D perhaps matches TRBD2 (6 bases). Trimming removed 4 bases at V and 5 bases at J, with 12 bases between. CDR3 length: 14 amino acids. CDR3: CASSSGTPNNEQFF. CDR3 bases: TGTGCCAGCAGTTCCGGGACTCCTAACAATGAGCAGTTCTTC.

This chain links TRBV7-9 with TRBJ2-1; 9 nucleotides line up with TRBD2. The CDR3 is 15 residues long. J lost 6 bases, V lost 4 bases, and 7 bases had no gene match. Germline V gene data show CDR1 as SEHNR and CDR2 as FQNEAQ (reference sequence). CDR3 coding DNA: TGTGCCAGCAGCTATAGCGGGAGTGTAGGCAATGAGCAGTTCTTC. Its protein product is CASSYSGSVGNEQFF.

This clonotype was observed a handful of times. J is TRBJ2-7 and V is TRBV7-9; 9 bases agree with TRBD1. V lost 4 bases to trimming and J lost 2 bases; unmatched junction nucleotides: 6. This CDR3 has 15 residues. Germline values: CDR1 SEHNR, CDR2 FQNEAQ (reference sequence). Here the CDR3 reads CASSSTGGATYEQYF. The CDR3 coding sequence is TGTGCCAGCAGCTCCACAGGGGGCGCAACCTACGAGCAGTACTTC.

CDR3 residues: CASSPRPTGLDEQFF. The CDR3 region has the DNA TGTGCCAGCAGCCCACGACCTACAGGGCTGGATGAGCAGTTCTTC. J is TRBJ2-1 and V is TRBV5-6, with D possibly TRBD1 on 6 matching bases. Germline V gene lookup returns CDR1 SGHDT and CDR2 YYEEEE. This CDR3 contains 15 residues. V lost 4 bases, J lost 8 bases, and 19 bases lay in between.

This clonotype was counted between two and nine times. At one end, the junction sequence differs from germline, possibly due to a read error. The V gene is TRBV7-7, the J gene TRBJ2-5, with a weak D call TRBD2 (7 bases). CDR3 length: 15 amino acids. Germline V lookup: CDR1 SSHAT, CDR2 FNYEAQ (reference sequence). CDR3: CASSLDSGNQETQYF. The CDR3 DNA follows: TGTGCTAGCAGCTTGGACAGCGGGAATCAAGAGACCCAGTACTTC.

The chain recombines TRBV6-5 with TRBJ2-7; D may be TRBD1 (6 bases). Germline V CDR1 and CDR2: MNHEY, SVGAGI. The CDR3 is made up of 14 amino acids. Trimming cost V 5 bases and J 2 bases, with 13 bases left between them. Here the CDR3 reads CASSHYRDTYEQYF. As DNA, the CDR3 is TGTGCCAGCAGTCACTACCGGGACACCTACGAGCAGTACTTC.

This clonotype was recorded a few times. V usage is TRBV6-5 and J usage is TRBJ2-7; D gene uncertain. Trimming shortened V by 0 bases and J by 6 bases, and 27 bases separated the two germline ends. CDR3 length: 19 residues. Germline CDR1 MNHEY, CDR2 SVGAGI. The CDR3 nucleotides read TGTGCCAGCAGTTACTCGAATTGGGTCCCTACTATTAAGCCGTTCGAGCAGTACTTC. This sequence encodes CASSYSNWVPTIKPFEQYF.

This clonotype came up a few times. The CDR3 region has the DNA TGTGCCAGCAGCTTAGCAGAGAAGCAGCAGTACTTC. This encodes CASSLAEKQQYF. The J gene is TRBJ2-7, the V gene TRBV7-9, with D unclear. Germline V gene lookup returns CDR1 SEHNR and CDR2 FQNEAQ (reference sequence). Trimming pared 0 bases from V and 8 bases from J, leaving 8 bases between. This CDR3 spans 12 amino acids.

The chain couples TRBV7-8 to TRBJ2-3, with 12 bases lining up with TRBD2. The CDR3 consists of 19 residues. The junction had 8 bases not matched to a gene; V was cut back by 1 base and J by 0 bases. CDR1 is SGHVS and CDR2 is FQNEAQ in the germline V gene. CDR3 sequence reads: CASSLGRFGTSGSTDTQYF. The CDR3 DNA sequence: TGTGCCAGCAGCTTAGGGCGGTTCGGGACTAGCGGGAGCACAGATACGCAGTATTTT.

This sequence joins TRBV12-3 or TRBV12-4 and TRBJ1-5; D not resolved. V gave up 6 bases and J gave up 6 bases, with 18 bases separating them. This CDR3 comprises 15 residues. The CDR3 is CASSPEDRGGQPQHF. The CDR3 DNA follows: TGTGCCAGCAGCCCTGAGGACCGGGGAGGTCAGCCCCAGCATTTT.

The chain recombines TRBV7-9 with TRBJ2-1, with 11 nucleotides matching TRBD1. Trimming took 5 bases from V and 8 from J; bases not matched to a gene: 11. Germline loops: CDR1 SEHNR, CDR2 FQNEAQ (reference sequence). The CDR3 contains 16 residues. This CDR3 is CASSAQPGQGEDEQFF. The CDR3 DNA is TGTGCCAGCAGCGCCCAGCCGGGACAGGGGGAAGATGAGCAGTTCTTC.

This clonotype has ten or more counts. This chain connects TRBV5-1 to TRBJ2-7; D tentatively reads TRBD1 or TRBD2 (6 bases each). Germline V lookup: CDR1 SGHRS, CDR2 YFSETQ. The CDR3 covers 14 residues. Trimming stripped 4 bases from V and 4 bases from J, with 15 bases between. CDR3 DNA sequence: TGCGCCAGCAGCCTGACAGGAAGCGGGTACGAGCAGTACTTC. It encodes CASSLTGSGYEQYF.

CDR3 sequence: CASSQDVAGVGFEAFF. The CDR3 nucleotides are TGCGCCAGCAGCCAAGATGTAGCAGGAGTCGGATTTGAAGCTTTCTTT. The chain carries TRBV4-1 and TRBJ1-1, with D hard to call. This CDR3 comprises 16 residues. Germline CDR1 MGHRA, CDR2 YSYEKL. Trimming took off 0 bases at V and 7 bases at J, with 18 bases between the two ends.

In its sample, this clonotype was seen a few times. The chain has TRBV27 and TRBJ2-2, with a tentative D call TRBD2 (6 bases). Between the trimmed V and J ends, which lost 3 bases and 6 bases, there was a span of 14 bases. The CDR3 contains 15 residues. The germline V gene has CDR1 MNHEY and CDR2 SMNVEV (reference sequence). This chain's CDR3 is CASSLTSGAAGELFF. In DNA, the CDR3 is TGTGCCAGCAGTTTGACTAGTGGAGCCGCCGGGGAGCTGTTTTTT.